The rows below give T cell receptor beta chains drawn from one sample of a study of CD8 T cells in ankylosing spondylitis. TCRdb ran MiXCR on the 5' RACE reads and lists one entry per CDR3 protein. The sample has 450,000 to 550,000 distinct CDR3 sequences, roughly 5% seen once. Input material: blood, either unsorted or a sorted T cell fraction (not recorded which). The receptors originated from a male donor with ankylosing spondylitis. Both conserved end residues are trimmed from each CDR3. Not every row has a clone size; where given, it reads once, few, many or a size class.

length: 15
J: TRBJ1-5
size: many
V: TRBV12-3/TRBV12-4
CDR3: ASSTSLQAHSNQPQH

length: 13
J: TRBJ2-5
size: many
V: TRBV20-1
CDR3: SARALGLARETQY

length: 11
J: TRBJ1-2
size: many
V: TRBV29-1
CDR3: SVEVGTGTGYT

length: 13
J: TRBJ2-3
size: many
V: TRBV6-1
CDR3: ASSEAGQGADTQY

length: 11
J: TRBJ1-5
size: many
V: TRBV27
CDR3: ASGTWGNQPQH

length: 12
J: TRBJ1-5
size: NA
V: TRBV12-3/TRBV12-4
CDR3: ASSWDRVRQPQH

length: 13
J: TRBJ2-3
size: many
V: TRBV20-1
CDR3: SALSGRGETDTQY

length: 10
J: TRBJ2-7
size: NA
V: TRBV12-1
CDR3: ASGLGVYEQY

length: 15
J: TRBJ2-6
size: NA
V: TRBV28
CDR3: ASSSLRGISGANVLT

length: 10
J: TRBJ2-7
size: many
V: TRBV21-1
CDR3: ASSIQGREQY

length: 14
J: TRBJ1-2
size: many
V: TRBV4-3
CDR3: ASSQTLRGQNYGYT

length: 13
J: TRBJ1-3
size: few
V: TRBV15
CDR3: ATSRAPREGNTIY

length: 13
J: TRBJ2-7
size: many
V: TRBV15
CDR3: ATSSRTSGIYEQY

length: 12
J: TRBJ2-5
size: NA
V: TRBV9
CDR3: ASSVRGPPGTQY

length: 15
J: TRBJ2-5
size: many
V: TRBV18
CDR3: ASSPKWGDRERETQY

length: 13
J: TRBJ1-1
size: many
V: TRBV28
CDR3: ASSLWGSRNTEAF

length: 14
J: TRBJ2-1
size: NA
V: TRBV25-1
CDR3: ASSDYQGLGEDEQF

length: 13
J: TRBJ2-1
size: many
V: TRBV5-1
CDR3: ASRVSGSPYNEQF

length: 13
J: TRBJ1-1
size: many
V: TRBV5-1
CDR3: ASSFLSSRDTEAF

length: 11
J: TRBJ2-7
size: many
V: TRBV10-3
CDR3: AISESGRGEQY

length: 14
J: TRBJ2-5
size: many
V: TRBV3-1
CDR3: ASSLISGGYKETQY

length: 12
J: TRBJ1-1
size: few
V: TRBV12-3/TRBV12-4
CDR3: ASSPRDRGTEAF

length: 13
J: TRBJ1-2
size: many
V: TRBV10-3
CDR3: AISESGQYLYGYT

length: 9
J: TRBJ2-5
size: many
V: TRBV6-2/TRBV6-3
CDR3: ASGLGETQY

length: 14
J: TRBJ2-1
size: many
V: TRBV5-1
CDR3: ASSLGASGAGHEQF

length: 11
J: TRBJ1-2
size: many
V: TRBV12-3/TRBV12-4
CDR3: ASSPDQNYGYT

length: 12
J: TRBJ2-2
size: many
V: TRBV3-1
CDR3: ASRGVPGAGELF

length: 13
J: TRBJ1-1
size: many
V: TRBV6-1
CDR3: ASSEGWGRGTEAF